Sequencing of this T cell receptor (beta chain) was carried out in a study of T cell responses to AZD1222 COVID-19 vaccine (dated by TCRdb to about 2021). With respect to the entire study: A total of 230 or so trial participants underwent TCR sequencing, of whom 207 received two doses of AZD1222 and some 25 received two doses of the MenACWY control vaccine. Trial participants were enrolled into age subgroups of 18-55, 56-69 and 70-plus years, which contained about 160, 30 and 59 TCR-sequenced participants, respectively.

The CDR3 regions of human TCRbeta chains were analyzed by immunosequencing. In the original analysis: TCRs in the repertoires were matched against a reference library of SARS-CoV-2-specific TCRs that had been generated with the MIRA antigen-specificity platform. Breadth was defined as the fraction of unique TCRs that were SARS-CoV-2-associated, and depth was defined as the fraction of total T cells that were SARS-CoV-2-associated. Using the MIRA data, every spike-specific TCR was mapped to the spike region that the TCR reacted to and assigned to either a CD4 or a CD8 class. Log10-transformed breadth and depth values were compared by one-way ANOVA with Sidak's multiple comparisons tests. Held by TCRdb, this immuneACCESS table contains in-frame sequences only and omits some clones. Under half of the omission traces to an unresolved V gene where checked; the cause of the rest is unknown. V and J calls and clone size are given by that table; D and trimming were obtained from the DNA. This sample gives roughly 150,000 clones in total; about 89% of them show up just once. The ten largest clones take up 1% to 1.5% of the sample.

As to this clone: No cognate antigen has been identified for it. The input lacks base qualities; no much larger clone sits a single base away.

The time point tag for this specimen amounts to: about 28 days (+/-7) after the second vaccine dose. AZD1222 recipients given second doses at about 4 weeks or at about 12 weeks were pooled, since spike-specific TCR depth and breadth were not found to differ between the two schedules. Samples from vaccinated people were obtained from the UK trials COV001 and COV002, which included a single-blind randomized controlled phase 2/3 trial of AZD1222 (ChAdOx1 nCoV-19) in healthy adults. For TCRbeta chain sequencing, PBMC samples from trial participants were taken at day 0 and at day 28 after the second dose. The CDR3 sequence holds 15 residues, the cysteine and phenylalanine included. Just the 45-base CDR3 DNA is kept, in frame starting at base 1. Unmatched junction bases come to 3, with V trimmed by 4 bases and J by 1 base. For CDR1 and CDR2, the germline V gene lists SGHRS and YFSETQ. Here is what the overall study found, with its caveats: Conclusions about previously exposed vaccinees are limited, since just 6 or 7 AZD1222 recipients were seropositive for SARS-CoV-2 at baseline. Reportedly, almost half of the unique spike-specific TCRs recognized epitopes lying outside the regions that are mutated in the B.1.351 and B.1.1.7 variants. A significant rise in spike-specific TCR breadth and depth was observed after two AZD1222 doses relative to day 0 and relative to MenACWY recipients. CD4 TCRs associated with the vaccine covered the entire spike protein, and the dominant responses were in regions 160-218 and 743-854. Because no samples from the day 14 peak response were available, repertoires could be characterized only after the peak T cell response. In the small 56-69-year group, the increase in depth fell short of significance, most likely because of low power. Participants were mostly white British and included more females than males, and it was suggested by the authors that clonal diversity may have been underestimated.

The V and J genes are TRBV5-1 and TRBJ2-7; a stretch of 12 junction bases matches TRBD1. The sequence came from an adult who received the AZD1222 COVID-19 vaccine. The sample here was peripheral blood, taken 28 days after the second AZD1222 dose. The CDR3 protein sequence reads: CASSGTGGRSYEQYF. The bases are TGCGCCAGCAGCGGGACAGGGGGCCGGTCCTACGAGCAGTACTTC. The CDR3, completed at both ends by the reference TRBV5-1 and TRBJ2-7 genes, gives the full variable domain KAGVTQTPRYLIKTRGQQVTLSCSPISGHRSVSWYQQTPGQGLQFLFEYFSETQRNKGNFPGRFSGRQFSNSRSEMNVSTLELGDSALYLCASSGTGGRSYEQYFGPGTRLTVT.